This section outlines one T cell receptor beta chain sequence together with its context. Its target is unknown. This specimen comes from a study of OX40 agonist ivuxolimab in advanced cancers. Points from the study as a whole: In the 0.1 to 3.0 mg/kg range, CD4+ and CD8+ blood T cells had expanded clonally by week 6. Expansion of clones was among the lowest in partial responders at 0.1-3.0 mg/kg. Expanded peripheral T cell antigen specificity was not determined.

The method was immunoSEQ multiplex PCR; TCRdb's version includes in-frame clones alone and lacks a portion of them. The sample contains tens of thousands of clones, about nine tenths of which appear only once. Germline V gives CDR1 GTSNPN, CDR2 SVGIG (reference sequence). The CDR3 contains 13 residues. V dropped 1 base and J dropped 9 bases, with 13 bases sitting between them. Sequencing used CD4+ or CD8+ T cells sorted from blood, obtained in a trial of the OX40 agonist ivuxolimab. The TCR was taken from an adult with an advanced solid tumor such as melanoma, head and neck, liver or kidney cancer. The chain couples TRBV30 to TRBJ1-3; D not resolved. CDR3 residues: CAWSATSGITIYF. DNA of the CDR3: TGTGCCTGGAGTGCCACCTCCGGGATCACCATATATTTT.